Below, 17 T cell receptor beta chains from the same sample are listed, as sequenced in a study of shared T cell receptors in the human thymus. Sequencing used immunoSEQ multiplex PCR; TCRdb keeps in-frame clones, though not all of them. This table holds roughly 560,000 clones, about 84% found once. This sample was also put to use in a study of human thymus T cells.

The sequenced material came from thymocytes. Source of these receptors: a boy less than two years old with a congenital heart defect.

In its sample, this clone was seen a few times. CDR3 region: CASSEEGLAGGNEQFF. DNA for the CDR3: TGTGCCAGCAGTGAAGAAGGACTAGCGGGAGGCAATGAGCAGTTCTTC. The rearrangement joins TRBV6-1 to TRBJ2-1; 14 bases match TRBD2. V was pared by 1 base and J by 6 bases, with 2 bases of the junction left unmatched. The V gene's germline CDR1 is MNHNS and CDR2 SASEGT. The CDR3 loop spans 16 amino acids.

The CDR3 sequence is CSVVVRAGTGELFF. CDR3 nucleotide sequence: TGCAGCGTTGTGGTCAGGGCTGGGACCGGGGAGCTGTTTTTT. This sequence joins TRBV29-1 and TRBJ2-2; a possible D gene is TRBD1 (5 bases). The CDR3 is made up of 14 amino acids. Per the germline V gene, CDR1 is SQVTM and CDR2 is ANQGSEA. V lost 4 bases to trimming and J lost 5 bases, with 14 bases between them.

The J gene is TRBJ2-3, the V gene TRBV4-1; possibly TRBD2 for D (5 bases). The V and J ends lost 4 bases and 3 bases respectively, with 14 bases between them. This CDR3 has 15 amino acids. CDR1 and CDR2 (germline): MGHRA, YSYEKL. As DNA, the CDR3 is TGCGCCAGCAGCCCCCCCTCTGGGAGAACAGATACGCAGTATTTT. The encoded protein is CASSPPSGRTDTQYF.

This rearrangement joins TRBV19 to TRBJ1-5; 7 bases are a match to TRBD1. After removal of 5 bases from V and 2 bases from J, the junction contained 6 bases not matched to a gene. The CDR3 is 15 residues long. The germline gives CDR1 LNHDA, CDR2 SQIVND (reference sequence). CDR3 in DNA: TGTGCCAGTAGTGACAGGGAAAAGCGCAATCAGCCCCAGCATTTT. Translated: CASSDREKRNQPQHF. The full variable domain, in which reference TRBV19 and TRBJ1-5 provide the parts outside the CDR3, is DGGITQSPKYLFRKEGQNVTLSCEQNLNHDAMYWYRQDPGQGLRLIYYSQIVNDFQKGDIAEGYSVSREKKESFPLTVTSAQKNPTAFYLCASSDREKRNQPQHFGDGTRLSIL.

The J gene is TRBJ2-7, the V gene TRBV9; 12 bases match TRBD2. The CDR3 covers 17 residues. Germline V gene sequence: CDR1 SGDLS, CDR2 YYNGEE. The V gene end was trimmed by 0 bases and the J gene end by 3 bases; junction bases not matched to a gene: 7. The CDR3 protein is CASSVVGLAGGNYEQYF. CDR3 nucleotide sequence: TGTGCCAGCAGCGTAGTAGGCCTAGCGGGAGGGAACTACGAGCAGTACTTC.

This clone was counted once. The chain uses TRBV9 and TRBJ1-4, with 11 bases fitting TRBD1. The germline V gene has CDR1 SGDLS and CDR2 YYNGEE. CDR3 length: 19 residues. V trimming: 2 bases; J trimming: 8 bases; junction bases outside the gene matches: 17. CDR3 region: CASSVGEGTGGVPPEKLFF. DNA of the CDR3: TGTGCCAGCAGCGTGGGAGAAGGGACAGGGGGGGTTCCACCGGAAAAACTGTTTTTT.

The V and J genes are TRBV19 and TRBJ2-7, with TRBD2 identical over 10 bases. Germline CDR1 LNHDA, CDR2 SQIVND (reference sequence). The J segment lost 0 bases and the V segment lost 3 bases, leaving 2 bases of the junction unmatched. The CDR3 loop spans 15 amino acids. CDR3 in amino acids: CASSIPSGSSYEQYF. Written as DNA, the CDR3 is TGTGCCAGTAGTATTCCTAGCGGGAGCTCCTACGAGCAGTACTTC.

The sample holds a few counts of this clone. The chain has TRBV19 and TRBJ2-7; 10 bases agree with TRBD2. The CDR3 is 17 amino acids. Germline trimming cut 3 bases from V and 3 bases from J; bases unmatched to any gene: 11. From germline, CDR1 is LNHDA and CDR2 SQIVND (reference sequence). The chain's CDR3 is CASSIRLAGSPRYEQYF. For the CDR3, the DNA is TGTGCCAGTAGTATCAGACTAGCGGGTAGCCCCCGCTACGAGCAGTACTTC.

In this sample, this clone turned up a few times. The rearrangement uses TRBV29-1 and TRBJ1-2, with 8 bases lining up with TRBD1. The CDR3 length is 13 residues. V trimming: 6 bases; J trimming: 6 bases; junction bases outside the gene matches: 9. Germline assignment: CDR1 SQVTM and CDR2 ANQGSEA. The CDR3 is CSVDSTGADGYTF. DNA for the CDR3: TGCAGCGTCGACTCGACAGGGGCGGATGGCTACACCTTC.

The chain links TRBV27 to TRBJ2-1; D unresolved. The V end lost 4 bases, the J end lost 2 bases, and 12 bases lay between the germline ends. In germline, CDR1 is MNHEY, CDR2 SMNVEV (reference sequence). CDR3 length: 15 amino acids. This CDR3 reads CASSYPGLAYNEQFF. The CDR3 DNA reads TGTGCCAGCAGTTATCCGGGTTTAGCCTACAATGAGCAGTTCTTC.

This clone was detected a few times. The junction departs from the called germline gene at one end, perhaps through a read error. CDR3 sequence reads: CASSLVATSGATGELLF. The CDR3, as DNA: TGCGCCAGCAGCTTGGTAGCGACTAGCGGGGCCACCGGGGAGCTGCTTTTT. J is TRBJ2-2 and V is TRBV5-1; 11 positions match TRBD2. Looked up from germline, CDR1 is SGHRS and CDR2 is YFSETQ. The CDR3 extends over 17 amino acids.

The chain has TRBV29-1 and TRBJ1-1; D unclear. The CDR3 is made up of 15 amino acids. V was cut by 3 bases and J by 0 bases, with 14 bases left in between. Germline V gives CDR1 SQVTM, CDR2 ANQGSEA. Here the CDR3 reads CSVDGRQAMNTEAFF. In nucleotides, the CDR3 is TGCAGCGTTGACGGTCGGCAGGCAATGAACACTGAAGCTTTCTTT.

The rearrangement uses TRBV29-1 and TRBJ2-5; 10 bases are a match to TRBD2. The CDR3 is 16 residues long. V shed 1 base and J 3 bases; nucleotides not matched to a gene: 8. Germline loops: CDR1 SQVTM, CDR2 ANQGSEA. CDR3 nucleotides: TGCAGCGTTGAAGGGGTAGCGGGAGGAACCGAAGAGACCCAGTACTTC. Protein: CSVEGVAGGTEETQYF.

Only one count was recorded for this clone. This chain links TRBV19 with TRBJ1-2; no clear D. The CDR3 has 12 residues. CDR1 is LNHDA and CDR2 is SQIVND in the germline V gene (reference sequence). The V end was cut by 6 bases, the J end by 5 bases, with 10 bases between. The CDR3 loop is CASRRTGYGYTF. CDR3 in DNA: TGTGCCAGTAGGCGGACGGGGTATGGCTACACCTTC.

V is TRBV11-2 and J is TRBJ2-4; TRBD1 agrees at 7 bases. The length of the CDR3 is 17 residues. Germline CDR1 is SGHAT and CDR2 is FQNNGV. V dropped 6 bases and J dropped 2; count of bases not matched to a gene: 13. CDR3 loop: CASRRPDRERSKNIQYF. For the CDR3, the DNA is TGTGCCAGCAGGCGTCCAGACAGGGAAAGGTCCAAAAACATTCAGTACTTC.

CDR3 sequence reads: CASPLGGKPYEQYF. The CDR3, as DNA: TGTGCCAGCCCCCTGGGGGGGAAACCCTACGAGCAGTACTTC. V is TRBV27 and J is TRBJ2-7; 7 nucleotides agree with TRBD2. After removal of 8 bases from V and 2 bases from J, the junction contained 9 bases not matched to a gene. The V gene's germline CDR1 is MNHEY and CDR2 SMNVEV (reference sequence). This CDR3 has 14 residues.

This rearrangement joins TRBV11-2 to TRBJ2-5; perhaps TRBD1 as D (5 bases). From germline, CDR1 is SGHAT and CDR2 FQNNGV. The CDR3 contains 14 residues. V shed 4 bases and J shed 0 bases, with 9 bases lying between them. CDR3 in amino acids: CASSSRTNQETQYF. The CDR3 nucleotides read TGTGCCAGCAGCTCTCGGACAAACCAAGAGACCCAGTACTTC.